These 10 T cell receptor beta chains share one sample of origin, sequenced in a study of T cell responses to AZD1222 COVID-19 vaccine. TCRdb keeps only in-frame clones here, not all; method: immunoSEQ multiplex PCR. The profile shows tens of thousands of clones, approximately 87% of them singletons. Sequencing used peripheral blood, obtained 28 days after the second AZD1222 dose. These receptor sequences come from an adult who received the AZD1222 COVID-19 vaccine.

This chain connects TRBV10-3 to TRBJ1-1, with TRBD1 as a possible D gene (5 bases). Germline lookup yields CDR1 ENHRY and CDR2 SYGVKD. Deletions cut 7 bases from V and 1 base from J, with 16 bases between. CDR3 length: 15 amino acids. The CDR3 is CAITAGRWENTEAFF. The CDR3 DNA reads as TGTGCCATCACTGCAGGGAGATGGGAGAACACTGAAGCTTTCTTT.

This chain links TRBV19 with TRBJ1-5, with D possibly matching TRBD1 (6 bases). The CDR3 consists of 15 residues. Trimming took off 6 bases at V and 7 bases at J, with 19 bases between the two ends. CDR1 is LNHDA, CDR2 SQIVND, per germline (reference sequence). The CDR3 sequence is CASRDRTLQGQPQHF. The CDR3, as DNA: TGTGCCAGTAGGGATCGGACGTTACAGGGCCAGCCCCAGCATTTT.

The rearrangement links TRBV29-1 to TRBJ1-1; maybe TRBD1 (6 bases). CDR1 is SQVTM and CDR2 is ANQGSEA in the germline V gene. With 6 bases removed from V and 8 bases from J, the gap between germline ends came to 13 bases. The CDR3 sequence is 11 residues long. CDR3 sequence reads: CSVADREEAFF. CDR3 bases: TGCAGCGTCGCGGACAGAGAAGAAGCTTTCTTT.

The chain has TRBV29-1 and TRBJ1-2; TRBD1 matches at 7 bases. The V and J ends lost 4 bases and 7 bases, in that order; junction bases with no gene match: 12. CDR3 length equals 14 residues. Germline V gene data show CDR1 as SQVTM and CDR2 as ANQGSEA. The DNA for the CDR3 is TGCAGCGTTGGGGACAGACGCTATTTGGGTGGCTACACCTTC. Encoded protein: CSVGDRRYLGGYTF.

This sequence joins TRBV12-3 or TRBV12-4 and TRBJ2-3; D is undetermined. Trimming removed 3 bases from V and 9 bases from J, with 10 bases in between. The CDR3 has 12 amino acids. The CDR3 coding sequence is TGTGCCAGCAGTTTGATTAGGTACACGCAGTATTTT. It encodes CASSLIRYTQYF.

This clone has a single count. The chain combines TRBV4-3 with TRBJ2-6; no firm D call. Germline CDR1 and CDR2: LGHNA and YSLEER. V was shortened by 1 base and J by 6 bases, with 7 bases between the two germline ends. This CDR3 comprises 14 residues. This CDR3 is CASSQGEEANVLTF. The CDR3 DNA reads as TGCGCCAGCAGCCAAGGTGAAGAGGCCAACGTCCTGACTTTC.

V gene TRBV12-3 or TRBV12-4 combines with J gene TRBJ2-5; no firm D call. CDR3 length: 13 amino acids. Trimming took off 2 bases at V and 5 bases at J, with 9 bases between the two ends. The CDR3 region is CASSLWGEETQYF. In DNA, the CDR3 is TGTGCCAGCAGTTTATGGGGTGAGGAGACCCAGTACTTC.

The chain combines TRBV7-8 with TRBJ1-5; D gene uncertain. Trimming shortened V by 5 bases and J by 5 bases, and 10 bases separated the two germline ends. The germline gives CDR1 SGHVS, CDR2 FQNEAQ. CDR3 length: 13 amino acids. DNA for the CDR3: TGTGCCAGCAGCCCCTCCCTGGATCAGCCCCAGCATTTT. Its protein product is CASSPSLDQPQHF. Based on the CDR3 plus reference TRBV7-8 and TRBJ1-5, the full variable domain is GAGVSQSPRYKVAKRGQDVALRCDPISGHVSLFWYQQALGQGPEFLTYFQNEAQLDKSGLPSDRFFAERPEGSVSTLKIQRTQQEDSAVYLCASSPSLDQPQHFGDGTRLSIL.

The chain has TRBV2 and TRBJ1-3; D is perhaps TRBD1 (6 bases). Germline V gives CDR1 SNHLY, CDR2 FYNNEI. The CDR3 contains 17 residues. V shed 3 bases and J shed 2 bases, with 17 bases lying between them. This CDR3 is CASSDLGQRTAGNTIYF. The CDR3 DNA sequence: TGTGCCAGCAGTGATTTGGGACAAAGAACTGCTGGAAACACCATATATTTT.

This clone was detected only a few times. The V call is TRBV11-2, the J call TRBJ1-2; maybe TRBD1 (6 bases). Germline lookup yields CDR1 SGHAT and CDR2 FQNNGV. The CDR3 is made up of 16 amino acids. Trimming stripped 4 bases from V and 3 bases from J, with 18 bases between. CDR3 DNA: TGTGCCAGCAGCTCTACGGGGGGCAGACTTCACTATGGCTACACCTTC. It codes for CASSSTGGRLHYGYTF.